This entry is about one T cell receptor beta chain. Trimming stripped 6 bases from V and 5 bases from J, with 15 bases between. Germline-derived CDR1 and CDR2 are SGHNT and YYREEE (reference sequence). CDR3 length equals 14 residues. The sample originates from a study of T cell changes during pregnancy in multiple sclerosis. The data were produced by immunoSEQ multiplex PCR, yet TCRdb's version contains in-frame clones alone and is incomplete. The sample consists of 60,000 or so clones, around 93% of them appearing once. The source of this sequence is a female donor with multiple sclerosis, enrolled in a pregnancy study. The sample here was CD4+ T cells from peripheral blood mononuclear cells, taken before pregnancy. V is TRBV5-4 and J is TRBJ1-5, with TRBD1 as a possible D gene (6 bases). Here the CDR3 reads CASTREPGDQPQHF. The CDR3, as DNA: TGTGCCAGCACAAGAGAGCCAGGGGATCAGCCCCAGCATTTT.